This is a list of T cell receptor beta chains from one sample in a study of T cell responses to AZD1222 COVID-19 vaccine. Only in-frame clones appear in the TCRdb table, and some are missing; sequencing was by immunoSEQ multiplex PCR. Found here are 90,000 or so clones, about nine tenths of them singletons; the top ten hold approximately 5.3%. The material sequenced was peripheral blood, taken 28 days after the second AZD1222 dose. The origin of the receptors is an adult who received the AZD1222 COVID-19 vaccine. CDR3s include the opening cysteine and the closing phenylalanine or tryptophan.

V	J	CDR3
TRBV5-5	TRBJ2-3	CASSRWNRAVTDTQYF
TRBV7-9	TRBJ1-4	CASSLGGTNEKLFF
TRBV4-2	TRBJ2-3	CASSQDRAGITDTQYF
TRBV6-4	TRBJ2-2	CASSDSAGVGELFF
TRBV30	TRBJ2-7	CAWSVGGSYEQYF
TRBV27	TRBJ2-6	CASSFGSGANVLTF
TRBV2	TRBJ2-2	CASSEHSNTGELFF
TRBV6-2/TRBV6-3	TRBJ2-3	CASSGHRTDTQYF
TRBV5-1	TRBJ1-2	CASSLGQGSSTGYTF
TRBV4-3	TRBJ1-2	CASSQDRMDRGNGYTF
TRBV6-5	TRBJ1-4	CASNRASNEKLFF
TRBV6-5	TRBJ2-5	CASSYASSAETQYF
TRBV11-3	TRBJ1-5	CASSLTGGVPNNQPQHF
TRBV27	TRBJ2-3	CASSFKGGGRNTQYF
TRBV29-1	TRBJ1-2	CSADRGPNYGYTF
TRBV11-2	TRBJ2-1	CASSLDNEQFF